This T cell receptor (beta chain) emerged from a study of shared clonotypes between healthy human individuals. Trimming removed 4 bases from V and 6 bases from J; junction bases left unmatched: 8. Per the germline V gene, CDR1 is WNHNN and CDR2 is SYGVQD (reference sequence). The CDR3 has 15 residues. This table comes from immunoSEQ multiplex PCR, and its TCRdb copy is limited to in-frame clones, with some not included. The table lists a few hundred thousand clones, approximately 97% of them singletons. The receptor's source is a woman between 25 and 40 years old in good health. The rearrangement uses TRBV10-1 and TRBJ2-3; TRBD1 agrees at 9 bases. Sequencing was carried out using naive CD4+ T cells sorted from blood. Subset in this sample: CD45RA+ positively selected. CDR3 protein: CASSGAGTGFDTQYF. The CDR3 DNA is TGCGCCAGCAGTGGCGCCGGGACAGGGTTCGATACGCAGTATTTT.